Listed below are T cell receptor beta chains from one sample, sequenced in a study of cytomegalovirus exposure and HLA in healthy donors. TCRdb's copy holds only in-frame clones and misses some; the assay was immunoSEQ multiplex PCR. Among some 86,000 clones listed, around 71% were seen once. The source material was PBMCs. The source of these receptors is a man between 25 and 39 years old in good health and CMV-seronegative. CDR3s include the opening cysteine and the closing phenylalanine or tryptophan. D genes are given only for firm matches. A row's size may be missing; if present it is once, few, many or a size class.

v_gene,abundance,d_gene,j_gene,CDR3aa,CDR3nt
TRBV19,few,TRBD1,TRBJ2-7,CASSMTGDSYEQYF,TGTGCCAGTAGTATGACAGGGGATTCCTACGAGCAGTACTTC
TRBV4-3,.,TRBD2,TRBJ2-1,CASSQGTSGGYNEQFF,TGCGCCAGCAGCCAAGGGACTAGCGGGGGGTACAATGAGCAGTTCTTC
TRBV6-1,.,TRBD1,TRBJ2-7,CASSEQGASEQYF,TGTGCCAGCAGTGAGCAGGGGGCCAGCGAGCAGTACTTC
TRBV7-9,.,TRBD1,TRBJ1-5,CASSPGQGRLNQPQHF,TGTGCCAGCAGCCCGGGACAGGGGAGGCTAAATCAGCCCCAGCATTTT
TRBV30,.,.,TRBJ2-2,CAWSVQGRHTGELFF,TGTGCCTGGAGTGTACAGGGCAGGCACACCGGGGAGCTGTTTTTT
TRBV19,.,TRBD1,TRBJ2-3,CASSRGGGGQGTDTQYF,TGTGCCAGTAGTCGAGGGGGCGGTGGGCAGGGCACAGATACGCAGTATTTT
TRBV10-1,.,.,TRBJ2-2,CASRRMTGVHTGELFF,TGCGCCAGCAGGAGGATGACGGGAGTCCACACCGGGGAGCTGTTTTTT
TRBV6-5,.,TRBD1,TRBJ1-5,CASSPGGGGQPQHF,TGTGCCAGCAGCCCAGGAGGGGGCGGTCAGCCCCAGCATTTT
TRBV7-2,.,.,TRBJ2-3,CASSFERVTQYF,TGTGCCAGCAGCTTCGAGCGGGTAACGCAGTATTTT
TRBV6-4,many,TRBD2,TRBJ2-1,CASSDEAGEYNEQFF,TGTGCCAGCAGTGACGAGGCGGGGGAGTACAATGAGCAGTTCTTC
TRBV27,.,TRBD2,TRBJ2-1,CASSTSVAGGYNEQFF,TGTGCCAGCAGTACCTCGGTAGCGGGAGGGTACAATGAGCAGTTCTTC
TRBV5-1,.,TRBD2,TRBJ2-2,CASSSARTSGGTGELFF,TGCGCCAGCAGCTCGGCCCGGACTAGCGGCGGCACCGGGGAGCTGTTTTTT
TRBV5-1,.,TRBD2,TRBJ2-3,CASSHKRDGADTQYF,TGCGCCAGCAGCCACAAGCGGGACGGAGCAGATACGCAGTATTTT
TRBV27,.,TRBD1,TRBJ1-2,CASSTRLNTGDRYGYTF,TGTGCCAGCAGTACAAGACTTAACACGGGGGACAGATATGGCTACACCTTC
TRBV7-9,few,.,TRBJ1-6,CASSLVREGNSPLHF,TGTGCCAGCAGCTTAGTGAGGGAGGGCAATTCACCCCTCCACTTT
TRBV29-1,.,TRBD1,TRBJ2-1,CSVEGFQGGPYNEQFF,TGCAGCGTTGAGGGTTTCCAAGGGGGCCCCTACAATGAGCAGTTCTTC
TRBV20-1,.,.,TRBJ1-1,CSAGDYTEAFF,TGCAGTGCCGGGGACTACACTGAAGCTTTCTTT
TRBV5-1,few,TRBD1,TRBJ2-1,CASSLETGGRNEQFF,TGCGCCAGCAGCTTGGAGACAGGGGGGCGGAATGAGCAGTTCTTC
TRBV5-1,.,.,TRBJ1-2,CASSFSSLGYTF,TGCGCCAGCAGCTTCTCGTCCCTCGGCTACACCTTC
TRBV27,few,.,TRBJ2-7,CASRVGGANEQYF,TGTGCCAGCAGGGTCGGAGGGGCCAACGAGCAGTACTTC
TRBV28,few,.,TRBJ2-5,CAAARDKTKETQYF,TGTGCCGCTGCCCGGGACAAGACGAAAGAGACCCAGTACTTC
TRBV27,.,.,TRBJ1-4,CASSLSARGELFF,TGTGCCAGCAGTTTATCGGCGCGGGGGGAACTGTTTTTT
TRBV28,.,.,TRBJ2-7,CASLHGDYEQYF,TGTGCCAGCCTACACGGGGACTACGAGCAGTACTTC
TRBV9,.,.,TRBJ2-7,CASSEGFEQYF,TGTGCCAGCAGCGAGGGGTTCGAGCAGTACTTC
TRBV10-1,.,TRBD2,TRBJ2-7,CASSEDRRGNYEQYF,TGCGCCAGCAGTGAGGACCGGCGGGGGAACTACGAGCAGTACTTC
TRBV7-2,.,TRBD1,TRBJ1-4,CASSLGDRGEKLFF,TGTGCCAGCAGCTTAGGAGACAGGGGTGAAAAACTGTTTTTT
TRBV5-6,few,TRBD1,TRBJ2-5,CASSNDREAQETQYF,TGTGCCAGCAGCAACGACAGGGAAGCCCAAGAGACCCAGTACTTC
TRBV18,.,TRBD1,TRBJ1-4,CASSPGRGQGVAKLFF,TGTGCCAGCTCACCTGGTCGTGGACAGGGAGTGGCAAAACTGTTTTTT
TRBV5-1,.,.,TRBJ1-2,CASSGATNGHGYTF,TGCGCCAGCAGTGGGGCTACGAACGGGCATGGCTACACCTTC
TRBV7-3,few,TRBD2,TRBJ2-1,CASSSTGRAEQFF,TGTGCCAGCAGCTCAACCGGGAGGGCTGAGCAGTTCTTC
TRBV7-3,few,TRBD1,TRBJ1-1,CASSPTGGSGEAFF,TGTGCCAGCAGCCCCACAGGGGGCTCTGGTGAAGCTTTCTTT
TRBV6-5,once,TRBD2,TRBJ2-5,CASSYYSGGGETQYF,TGTGCCAGCAGTTACTACTCGGGGGGAGGAGAGACCCAGTACTTC
TRBV19,.,.,TRBJ2-3,CASSQSTDTQYF,TGTGCCAGTAGTCAGAGCACAGATACGCAGTATTTT
TRBV27,.,TRBD1,TRBJ1-2,CASSSWTGGYGYTF,TGTGCCAGCAGTTCGTGGACAGGGGGATATGGCTACACCTTC
TRBV11-2,.,.,TRBJ2-7,CASSSPSTQTKYEQYF,TGTGCCAGCAGCTCCCCTTCAACTCAGACTAAATACGAGCAGTACTTC
TRBV19,.,.,TRBJ1-1,CATGVTEAFF,TGTGCCACAGGTGTCACTGAAGCTTTCTTT
TRBV28,few,.,TRBJ2-4,CASSLTENIQYF,TGTGCCAGCAGTTTAACGGAAAACATTCAGTACTTC
TRBV19,.,.,TRBJ1-2,CASSITGIGYTF,TGTGCCAGTAGTATCACAGGGATCGGCTACACCTTC
TRBV25-1,.,TRBD1,TRBJ2-1,CATSTGQGYNEQFF,TGTGCCACCTCCACGGGACAGGGATACAATGAGCAGTTCTTC
TRBV9,.,.,TRBJ2-1,CASSPRNTGRGNEQFF,TGTGCCAGCAGCCCCCGAAATACAGGAAGGGGCAATGAGCAGTTCTTC
TRBV6-6,.,TRBD1,TRBJ1-1,CASSYSNGPGQGVTFF,TGTGCCAGCAGTTACTCGAACGGGCCGGGACAGGGTGTAACTTTCTTT
TRBV7-8,.,TRBD2,TRBJ2-7,CASSLLGSGSSHEQYF,TGTGCCAGCAGCTTATTAGGTAGCGGGAGTTCCCACGAGCAGTACTTC
TRBV29-1,.,.,TRBJ1-2,CSVQGGGGYTF,TGCAGCGTTCAGGGAGGTGGTGGCTACACCTTC
TRBV28,once,.,TRBJ2-5,CASRSGSETQYF,TGTGCCAGCAGAAGCGGCTCCGAGACCCAGTACTTC
TRBV30,few,TRBD2,TRBJ2-1,CARKWTSGGSVEQFF,TGTGCCCGCAAGTGGACTAGCGGGGGGTCAGTGGAGCAGTTCTTC
TRBV4-1,.,.,TRBJ2-7,CASSPEAEGAVLREQYF,TGCGCCAGCAGCCCCGAAGCTGAGGGCGCGGTCCTTAGGGAGCAGTACTTC
TRBV27,.,.,TRBJ1-3,CASSRAPSGNTIYF,TGTGCCAGCAGCAGGGCTCCCTCTGGAAACACCATATATTTT
TRBV13,.,TRBD2,TRBJ2-1,CASSSRTRLRSGNEQFF,TGTGCCAGCAGTTCCCGGACTAGGTTAAGAAGTGGTAATGAGCAGTTCTTC
TRBV4-1,.,TRBD1,TRBJ2-7,CATGTGVYEQYF,TGCGCCACCGGGACAGGGGTCTACGAGCAGTACTTC
TRBV10-3,.,.,TRBJ1-3,CAISEVALNSGNTIYF,TGTGCCATCAGTGAAGTAGCATTGAACTCTGGAAACACCATATATTTT
TRBV27,.,.,TRBJ1-1,CASSLSVPGHMNTEAFF,TGTGCCAGCAGTTTATCGGTCCCGGGACACATGAACACTGAAGCTTTCTTT
TRBV18,.,.,TRBJ1-2,CASSPTTNYGYTF,TGTGCCAGCTCACCAACAACTAACTATGGCTACACCTTC
TRBV11-2,.,TRBD1,TRBJ1-1,CASSLVLGQGAKNTEAFF,TGTGCCAGCAGCTTAGTTCTCGGACAGGGGGCTAAGAACACTGAAGCTTTCTTT